Each of the 17 T cell receptor beta chains below was sequenced from the same sample in a study of shared clonotypes between healthy human individuals. Clones were read by immunoSEQ multiplex PCR, and TCRdb kept only the in-frame ones, dropping some. The sample has millions of clones; around nine tenths are singletons. The sequenced sample was naive CD4+ T cells sorted from blood. Subset meaning: CD45RA+ positively selected. The receptors here all came from a man younger than 30 in good health.

This chain uses TRBV25-1 with TRBJ2-1; the match to TRBD2 covers 13 bases. CDR1 MGHDK and CDR2 SYGVNS come from the germline V gene. V lost 3 bases to trimming and J lost 3 bases; unmatched junction nucleotides: 5. This CDR3 has 17 residues. CDR3 DNA: TGTGCCAGCAGTGACGACCGACTAGCGGGAGGCTACAATGAGCAGTTCTTC. It yields the protein CASSDDRLAGGYNEQFF. Drawing the rest from reference TRBV25-1 and TRBJ2-1, the complete variable domain is EADIYQTPRYLVIGTGKKITLECSQTMGHDKMYWYQQDPGMELHLIHYSYGVNSTEKGDLSSESTVSRIRTEHFPLTLESARPSHTSQYLCASSDDRLAGGYNEQFFGPGTRLTVL.

The CDR3 loop is CASVRQGLTGELFF. The CDR3 coding sequence is TGTGCCAGCGTAAGACAGGGGTTAACCGGGGAGCTGTTTTTT. The chain joins TRBV2 to TRBJ2-2, with 8 bases matching TRBD1. In germline, CDR1 is SNHLY, CDR2 FYNNEI. The length of the CDR3 is 14 residues. V trimming: 8 bases; J trimming: 5 bases; junction bases outside the gene matches: 7.

This clone was seen more than once but under ten times. The rearrangement links TRBV18 to TRBJ2-7; TRBD1 aligns across 8 bases. The CDR3 consists of 15 residues. V dropped 2 bases and J dropped 2; count of bases not matched to a gene: 5. Germline CDR1 reads KGHSH; CDR2 reads LQKENI. The CDR3 spells CASSPGETGAYEQYF. In nucleotides, the CDR3 is TGTGCCAGCTCACCAGGGGAGACAGGGGCCTACGAGCAGTACTTC. The full variable domain, its missing parts supplied by reference TRBV18 and TRBJ2-7, is NAGVMQNPRHLVRRRGQEARLRCSPMKGHSHVYWYRQLPEEGLKFMVYLQKENIIDESGMPKERFSAEFPKEGPSILRIQQVVRGDSAAYFCASSPGETGAYEQYFGPGTRLTVT.

This chain joins TRBV11-2 and TRBJ1-6, with a possible D match to TRBD1 (6 bases). The CDR3 contains 15 residues. CDR1 is SGHAT and CDR2 is FQNNGV in the germline V gene. V lost 1 base and J lost 7, with 11 bases in between. CDR3 protein: CASSLGGGLNSPLHF. The CDR3 region has the DNA TGTGCCAGCAGCTTAGGAGGGGGGCTAAATTCACCCCTCCACTTT.

The rearrangement uses TRBV4-2 and TRBJ2-5, with TRBD2 matching 12 bases. V lost 1 base and J lost 5; bases outside the gene matches: 14. The CDR3 is made up of 19 amino acids. Germline V gene lookup returns CDR1 LGHNA and CDR2 YNFKEQ. The CDR3 nucleotides read TGTGCCAGCAGCCAAGTCGTCCGGGCTAGCGGGAGGGAATTGGAGACCCAGTACTTC. Its protein product is CASSQVVRASGRELETQYF.

The chain is built from TRBV19 and TRBJ1-2; possible D gene TRBD1, 5 bases. The V end was cut by 5 bases, the J end by 3 bases, with 16 bases between. CDR1 is LNHDA and CDR2 is SQIVND in the germline V gene (reference sequence). This CDR3 has 15 residues. The CDR3: CASSAKDTLYYGYTF. As DNA, the CDR3 is TGTGCCAGTAGTGCTAAGGACACACTTTACTATGGCTACACCTTC.

This clone has more than one count but fewer than ten. The chain joins TRBV7-2 to TRBJ1-5, with 8 bases that match TRBD1. The CDR3 sequence is 15 residues long. CDR1 is SGHTA and CDR2 is FQGNSA in the germline V gene. V lost 6 bases, J lost 7 bases, and 11 bases stayed unmatched. The CDR3 spells CASSFTGQGGQPQHF. The CDR3 DNA sequence: TGTGCCAGCAGTTTCACCGGACAGGGCGGGCAGCCCCAGCATTTT.

The rearrangement joins TRBV18 to TRBJ1-6; D gene unclear. The length of the CDR3 is 14 residues. With 3 bases removed from V and 8 bases from J, the gap between germline ends came to 11 bases. Germline CDR1 KGHSH, CDR2 LQKENI. The CDR3 sequence is CASSPMDVDSPLHF. CDR3 bases: TGTGCCAGCTCACCGATGGATGTTGATTCACCCCTCCACTTT. Full variable domain (outside the CDR3, taken from reference TRBV18 and TRBJ1-6): NAGVMQNPRHLVRRRGQEARLRCSPMKGHSHVYWYRQLPEEGLKFMVYLQKENIIDESGMPKERFSAEFPKEGPSILRIQQVVRGDSAAYFCASSPMDVDSPLHFGNGTRLTVT.

CDR3 amino acids: CASSSGGETRNEQFF. The CDR3 DNA is TGTGCCAGCAGTTCCGGCGGGGAAACGAGGAATGAGCAGTTCTTC. V gene TRBV28 combines with J gene TRBJ2-1, with D maybe TRBD2 (6 bases). The V gene lost 4 bases and the J gene lost 7 bases, with 17 bases spanning the gap. Germline CDR1 and CDR2: MDHEN and SYDVKM. There are 15 residues in the CDR3. The full variable domain, completed using reference TRBV28 and TRBJ2-1, is DVKVTQSSRYLVKRTGEKVFLECVQDMDHENMFWYRQDPGLGLRLIYFSYDVKMKEKGDIPEGYSVSREKKERFSLILESASTNQTSMYLCASSSGGETRNEQFFGPGTRLTVL.

The chain has TRBV29-1 and TRBJ2-3; D possibly uses TRBD1 or TRBD2 (5 bases each). Germline CDR1 reads SQVTM; CDR2 reads ANQGSEA. V was shortened by 7 bases and J by 0 bases, with 14 bases between the two germline ends. The CDR3 runs 14 residues. CDR3 sequence reads: CSARRGASTDTQYF. The CDR3 DNA follows: TGCAGCGCACGAAGAGGGGCTAGCACAGATACGCAGTATTTT.

The gene calls are TRBV28 and TRBJ2-6; possibly TRBD1 for D (6 bases). The CDR3 sequence is 17 residues long. Germline CDR1 is MDHEN and CDR2 is SYDVKM. V shed 7 bases and J shed 0 bases, with 16 bases lying between them. DNA for the CDR3: TGTGCCAGCACCTTGAGGGGGTGGACCTCTGGGGCCAACGTCCTGACTTTC. Translating it yields CASTLRGWTSGANVLTF.

This chain connects TRBV4-3 to TRBJ2-1; the match to TRBD2 covers 7 bases. Per germline, CDR1 LGHNA and CDR2 YSLEER. V was pared by 2 bases and J by 3 bases, with 4 bases of the junction left unmatched. There are 15 residues in the CDR3. The CDR3 DNA follows: TGCGCCAGCAGCCAATGGGGGGAGGGCTACAATGAGCAGTTCTTC. Its protein product is CASSQWGEGYNEQFF.

The chain employs TRBV9 and TRBJ2-2; TRBD2 matches at 9 bases. This CDR3 spans 15 amino acids. V lost 4 bases and J lost 7; bases outside the gene matches: 8. Per germline, CDR1 SGDLS and CDR2 YYNGEE. The CDR3 DNA sequence: TGTGCCAGCAGCATCCTTAGCGGGAGTAACGGGGAGCTGTTTTTT. Its protein product is CASSILSGSNGELFF.

V is TRBV18 and J is TRBJ2-1, with 13 bases that match TRBD2. The CDR3 loop spans 16 amino acids. Germline CDR1 is KGHSH and CDR2 is LQKENI. Trimming took 0 bases from V and 8 from J; bases not matched to a gene: 4. CDR3 loop: CASSPPGLAGPYEQFF. In DNA, the CDR3 is TGTGCCAGCTCACCACCGGGACTAGCGGGACCCTATGAGCAGTTCTTC.

The rearrangement uses TRBV5-1 and TRBJ1-1; 9 bases fit TRBD1. V lost 0 bases and J lost 8; bases outside the gene matches: 8. Germline CDR1 reads SGHRS; CDR2 reads YFSETQ. This CDR3 has 15 amino acids. The DNA for the CDR3 is TGCGCCAGCAGCTTGGGGGCTGGACAGGGGTCGGAAGCTTTCTTT. Its translation is CASSLGAGQGSEAFF.

The chain employs TRBV7-4 and TRBJ2-7; D not resolved. This CDR3 region has 11 residues. Germline V CDR1 and CDR2: SGHVT, SQSDAQ. Trimming stripped 7 bases from V and 5 bases from J, with 9 bases between. In DNA form, the CDR3 reads TGTGCCAGCAACTCCCCTCACGAGCAGTACTTC. Its protein is CASNSPHEQYF.

This chain links TRBV5-5 with TRBJ2-3; TRBD1 aligns across 7 bases. The CDR3 consists of 16 residues. V shed 0 bases and J 2 bases; nucleotides not matched to a gene: 6. The V gene's germline CDR1 is SGHKS and CDR2 YYEKEE (reference sequence). CDR3 bases: TGTGCCAGCAGCTTGGAGTGGGGACAGTTCACAGATACGCAGTATTTT. Amino acid sequence: CASSLEWGQFTDTQYF.